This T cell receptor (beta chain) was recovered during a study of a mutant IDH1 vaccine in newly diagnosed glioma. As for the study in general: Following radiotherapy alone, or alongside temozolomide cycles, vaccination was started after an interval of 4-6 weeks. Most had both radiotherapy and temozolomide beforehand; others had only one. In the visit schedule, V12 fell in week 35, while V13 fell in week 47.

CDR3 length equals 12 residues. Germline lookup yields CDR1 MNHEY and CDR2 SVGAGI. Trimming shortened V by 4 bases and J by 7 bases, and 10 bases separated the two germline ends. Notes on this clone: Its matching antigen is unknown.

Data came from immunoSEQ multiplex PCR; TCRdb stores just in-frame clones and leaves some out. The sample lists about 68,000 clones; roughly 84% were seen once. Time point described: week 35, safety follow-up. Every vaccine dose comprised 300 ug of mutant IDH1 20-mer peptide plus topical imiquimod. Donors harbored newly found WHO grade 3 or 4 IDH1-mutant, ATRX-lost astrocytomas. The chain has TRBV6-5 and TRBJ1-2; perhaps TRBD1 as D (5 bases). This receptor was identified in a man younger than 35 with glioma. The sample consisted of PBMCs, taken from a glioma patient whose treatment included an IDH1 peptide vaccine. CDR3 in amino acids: CASSSGSRGYTF. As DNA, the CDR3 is TGTGCCAGCAGTTCAGGGAGTCGTGGCTACACCTTC.